Listed below are T cell receptor beta chains from one sample, sequenced in a study of identical twins. MiXCR was run by TCRdb on the 5' RACE reads, yielding one entry per CDR3 protein. The sample consists of roughly 480,000 distinct CDR3 sequences, 20% to 25% of them appearing once. The same data also went into a second study, on T cells expressing NK-cell markers.

The specimen sequenced was CD4+ T cells sorted from blood. The receptors derive from a woman aged 18 to 35 in good health. CDR3s leave out the opening cysteine and the closing phenylalanine or tryptophan. The order of the fields is J gene, V gene, CDR3 protein.

J gene: TRBJ2-2
V gene: TRBV11-2
CDR3 protein: ASSLMSSGNTGELF

J gene: TRBJ2-1
V gene: TRBV14
CDR3 protein: ASSEIAGGPDEQF

J gene: TRBJ2-3
V gene: TRBV11-2
CDR3 protein: ASSLYVSASLGADTQY

J gene: TRBJ2-2
V gene: TRBV5-1
CDR3 protein: ASSSVDSGELF

J gene: TRBJ2-5
V gene: TRBV6-1
CDR3 protein: ATITSGQETQY

J gene: TRBJ2-3
V gene: TRBV20-1
CDR3 protein: SARKVATDTQY

J gene: TRBJ1-3
V gene: TRBV20-1
CDR3 protein: SARQGFANTIY

J gene: TRBJ1-3
V gene: TRBV6-1
CDR3 protein: ASSRNPTGRTNTIY

J gene: TRBJ2-3
V gene: TRBV7-8
CDR3 protein: ASSPRTSGGAVADTQY

J gene: TRBJ2-3
V gene: TRBV6-1
CDR3 protein: ASRGTSGAPPDTQY

J gene: TRBJ1-3
V gene: TRBV25-1
CDR3 protein: ASSESKRFGNTIY

J gene: TRBJ2-1
V gene: TRBV19
CDR3 protein: ASSIAEGQGEQF